This section outlines one T cell receptor (beta chain) sequence together with its context. Its antigen is currently unknown. Germline assignment: CDR1 SGDLS and CDR2 YYNGEE. The V segment lost 2 bases and the J segment 2 bases; nucleotides outside the gene matches: 9. There are 17 residues in the CDR3. It was with a sample-barcoded 5' primer and a J-beta primer mix that a second PCR of about 7 to 12 cycles was run. TCRdb recomputed calls from the 5' RACE reads with MiXCR, one row per CDR3 protein. The sample has about 670,000 distinct CDR3 sequences, roughly half seen once. The sample is drawn from a study of blood T cells in healthy people across ages. Whole-study findings and limits: In older individuals, TCR beta diversity per million T cells was lower, falling roughly linearly with age. The study regarded diversity estimates from one million T cells as underestimates.

The authors drew approximately 9 milliliters of peripheral blood from each donor. Total RNA extracted from each sample amounted to at least 5.5 micrograms. Sequences were obtained from blood. The chain joins TRBV9 to TRBJ2-3; 9 bases line up with TRBD2. This clonotype was obtained from a woman older than 75 in good health. The CDR3 nucleotides read TGTGCCAGCAGCGTGGGTAGCGGGGGTTTTTCCACAGATACGCAGTATTTT. It specifies CASSVGSGGFSTDTQYF.